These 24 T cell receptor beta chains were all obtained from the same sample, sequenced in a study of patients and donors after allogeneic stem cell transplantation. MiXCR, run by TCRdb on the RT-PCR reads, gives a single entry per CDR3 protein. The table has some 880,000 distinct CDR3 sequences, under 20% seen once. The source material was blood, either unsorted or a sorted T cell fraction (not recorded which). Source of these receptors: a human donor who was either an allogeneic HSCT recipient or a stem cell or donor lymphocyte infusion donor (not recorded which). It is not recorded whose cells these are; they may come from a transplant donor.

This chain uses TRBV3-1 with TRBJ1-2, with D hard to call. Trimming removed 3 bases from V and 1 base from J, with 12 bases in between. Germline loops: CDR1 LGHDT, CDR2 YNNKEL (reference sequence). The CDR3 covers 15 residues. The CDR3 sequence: CASSHGRAVNYGYTF. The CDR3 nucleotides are TGTGCCAGCAGCCATGGAAGGGCAGTTAACTATGGCTACACCTTC.

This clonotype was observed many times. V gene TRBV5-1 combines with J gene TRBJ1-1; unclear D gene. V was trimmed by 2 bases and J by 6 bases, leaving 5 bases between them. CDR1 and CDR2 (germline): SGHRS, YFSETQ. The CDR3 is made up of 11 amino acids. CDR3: CASSLNSEAFF. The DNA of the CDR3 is TGCGCCAGCAGCTTAAATTCTGAAGCTTTCTTT.

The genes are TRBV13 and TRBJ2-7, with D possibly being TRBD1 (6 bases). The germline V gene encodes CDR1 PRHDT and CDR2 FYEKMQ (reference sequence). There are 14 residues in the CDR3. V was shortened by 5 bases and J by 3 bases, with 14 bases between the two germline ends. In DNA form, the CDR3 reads TGTGCCAGCAGCCGAGGACAGCGAATCTACGAGCAGTACTTC. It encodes CASSRGQRIYEQYF.

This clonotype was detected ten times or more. The CDR3 sequence is CASSSPGRGNQPQHF. As DNA, the CDR3 is TGTGCCAGCAGTTCCCCGGGACGGGGGAATCAGCCCCAGCATTTT. The chain carries TRBV12-3 or TRBV12-4 and TRBJ1-5, with D possibly TRBD1 on 5 matching bases. Trimming shortened V by 4 bases and J by 4 bases, and 14 bases separated the two germline ends. The CDR3 is 15 residues long.

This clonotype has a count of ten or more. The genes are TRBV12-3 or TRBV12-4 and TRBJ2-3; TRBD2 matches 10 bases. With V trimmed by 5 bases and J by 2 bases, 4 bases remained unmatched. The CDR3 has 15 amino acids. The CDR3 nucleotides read TGTGCCAGCAGTGCGACTAGCGGGTTCACAGATACGCAGTATTTT. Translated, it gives CASSATSGFTDTQYF.

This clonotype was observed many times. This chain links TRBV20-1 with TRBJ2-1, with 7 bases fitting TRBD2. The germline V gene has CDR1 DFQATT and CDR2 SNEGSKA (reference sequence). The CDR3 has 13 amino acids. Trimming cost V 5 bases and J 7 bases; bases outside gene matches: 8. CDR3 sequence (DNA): TGCAGTGCTTTTACCGGGACTACGAATGAGCAGTTCTTC. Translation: CSAFTGTTNEQFF.

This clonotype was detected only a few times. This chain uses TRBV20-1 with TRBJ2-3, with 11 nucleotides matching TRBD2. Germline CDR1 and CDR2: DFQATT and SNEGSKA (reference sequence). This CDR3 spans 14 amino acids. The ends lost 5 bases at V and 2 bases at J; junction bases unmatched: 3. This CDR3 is CSALLAGVTDTQYF. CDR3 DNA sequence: TGCAGTGCTCTACTAGCGGGAGTCACAGATACGCAGTATTTT.

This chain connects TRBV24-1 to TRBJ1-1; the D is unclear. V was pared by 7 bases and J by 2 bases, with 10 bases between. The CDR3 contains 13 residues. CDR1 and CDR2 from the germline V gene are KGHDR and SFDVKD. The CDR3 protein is CATSSPGNTEAFF. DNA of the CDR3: TGTGCCACCAGCTCCCCAGGAAACACTGAAGCTTTCTTT.

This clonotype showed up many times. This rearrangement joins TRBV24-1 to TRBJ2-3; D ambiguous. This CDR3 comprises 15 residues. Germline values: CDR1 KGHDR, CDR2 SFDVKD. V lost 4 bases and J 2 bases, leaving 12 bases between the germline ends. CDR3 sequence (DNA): TGTGCCACCAGTGACGCAGGCCCAGACACAGATACGCAGTATTTT. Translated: CATSDAGPDTDTQYF.

CDR3 region: CASSDTGRGNYGYTF. The CDR3, as DNA: TGTGCCAGCAGCGACACCGGGAGGGGAAACTATGGCTACACCTTC. The chain combines TRBV6-1 with TRBJ1-2; a possible D gene is TRBD1 (5 bases). Germline V gene data show CDR1 as MNHNS and CDR2 as SASEGT. There are 15 residues in the CDR3. V was trimmed by 6 bases and J by 2 bases, leaving 16 bases between them.

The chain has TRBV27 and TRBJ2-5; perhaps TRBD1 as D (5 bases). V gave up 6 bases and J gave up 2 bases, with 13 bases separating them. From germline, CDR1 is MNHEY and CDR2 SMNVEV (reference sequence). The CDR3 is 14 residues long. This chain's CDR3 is CASSIRKGQETQYF. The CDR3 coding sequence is TGTGCCAGCAGCATAAGAAAGGGGCAAGAGACCCAGTACTTC.

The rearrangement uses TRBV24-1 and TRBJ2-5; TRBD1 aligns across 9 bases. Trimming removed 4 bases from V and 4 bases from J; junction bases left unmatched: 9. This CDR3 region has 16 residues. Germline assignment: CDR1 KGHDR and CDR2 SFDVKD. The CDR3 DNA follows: TGTGCCACCAGTGAACCCGGGACAGGGAGCTCAGAGACCCAGTACTTC. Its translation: CATSEPGTGSSETQYF.

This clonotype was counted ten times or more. CDR3 sequence: CASSTRQGPNSPLHF. CDR3 nucleotides: TGTGCCAGCAGTACTCGACAGGGTCCTAATTCACCCCTCCACTTT. V gene TRBV6-5 combines with J gene TRBJ1-6; 7 nucleotides match TRBD1. V lost 5 bases, J lost 6 bases, and 7 bases stayed unmatched. The CDR3 sequence is 15 residues long. Germline CDR1 and CDR2: MNHEY and SVGAGI.

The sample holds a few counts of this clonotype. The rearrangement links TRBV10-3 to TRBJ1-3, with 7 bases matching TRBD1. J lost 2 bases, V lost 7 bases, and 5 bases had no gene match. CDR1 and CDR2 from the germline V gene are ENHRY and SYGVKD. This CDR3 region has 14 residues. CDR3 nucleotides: TGTGCCATCACCGAAGACAGGGCTGGAAACACCATATATTTT. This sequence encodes CAITEDRAGNTIYF.

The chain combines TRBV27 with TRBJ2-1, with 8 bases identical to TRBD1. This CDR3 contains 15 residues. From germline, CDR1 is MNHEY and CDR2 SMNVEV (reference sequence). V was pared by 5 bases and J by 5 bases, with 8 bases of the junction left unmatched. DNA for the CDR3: TGTGCCAGCAGTCCAGCAGGGGGCGGGAACAATGAGCAGTTCTTC. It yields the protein CASSPAGGGNNEQFF.

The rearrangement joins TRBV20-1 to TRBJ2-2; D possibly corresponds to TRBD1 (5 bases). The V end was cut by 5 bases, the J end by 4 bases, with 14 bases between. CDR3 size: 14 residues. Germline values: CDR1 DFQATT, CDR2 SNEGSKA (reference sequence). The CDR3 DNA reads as TGCAGTGCTCCCCTAGGGGCGGTCACCGGGGAGCTGTTTTTT. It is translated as CSAPLGAVTGELFF.

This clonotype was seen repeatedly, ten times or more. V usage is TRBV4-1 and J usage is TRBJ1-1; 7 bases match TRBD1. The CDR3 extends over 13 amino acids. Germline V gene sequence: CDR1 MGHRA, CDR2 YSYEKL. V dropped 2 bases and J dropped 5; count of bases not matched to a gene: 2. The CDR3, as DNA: TGCGCCAGCAGCCAAACAGGGGTAACTGAAGCTTTCTTT. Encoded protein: CASSQTGVTEAFF.

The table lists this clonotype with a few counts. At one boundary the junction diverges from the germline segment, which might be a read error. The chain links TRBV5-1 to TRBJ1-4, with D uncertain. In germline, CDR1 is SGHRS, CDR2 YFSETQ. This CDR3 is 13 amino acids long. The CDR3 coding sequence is TGCGCCAGCCGCTTAGGAGCTAATGAAAAACTGTTTTTT. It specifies CASRLGANEKLFF.

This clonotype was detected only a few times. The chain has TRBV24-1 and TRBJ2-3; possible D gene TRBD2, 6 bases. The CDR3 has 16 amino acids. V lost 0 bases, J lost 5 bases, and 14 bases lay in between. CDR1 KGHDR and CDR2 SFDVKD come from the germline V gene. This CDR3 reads CATSDLNRRGKDTQYF. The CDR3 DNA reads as TGTGCCACCAGTGATTTGAACAGACGGGGGAAAGATACGCAGTATTTT.

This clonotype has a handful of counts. CDR3 sequence (DNA): TGTGCCAGCAGCTTAGCAATCTCTGGAAACACCATATATTTT. It codes for CASSLAISGNTIYF. J is TRBJ1-3 and V is TRBV13; D ambiguous. V was clipped by 1 base and J by 0 bases, with 4 bases between them. The germline V gene has CDR1 PRHDT and CDR2 FYEKMQ (reference sequence). There are 14 residues in the CDR3.

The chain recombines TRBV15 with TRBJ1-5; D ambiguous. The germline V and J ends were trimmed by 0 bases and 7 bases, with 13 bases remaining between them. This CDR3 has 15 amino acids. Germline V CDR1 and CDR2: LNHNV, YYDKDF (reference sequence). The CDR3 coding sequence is TGTGCCACCAGCAGAGATCCGGGTCTTGGGCAGCCCCAGCATTTT. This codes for CATSRDPGLGQPQHF.

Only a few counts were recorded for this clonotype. CDR3 protein: CAVGAYSYEQYF. CDR3 coding DNA: TGTGCCGTCGGGGCCTACTCCTACGAGCAGTACTTC. This chain links TRBV3-1 with TRBJ2-7; D tentatively fits TRBD1 or TRBD2 (5 bases each). This CDR3 contains 12 residues. Trimming took off 11 bases at V and 0 bases at J, with 11 bases between the two ends. From germline, CDR1 is LGHDT and CDR2 YNNKEL (reference sequence).

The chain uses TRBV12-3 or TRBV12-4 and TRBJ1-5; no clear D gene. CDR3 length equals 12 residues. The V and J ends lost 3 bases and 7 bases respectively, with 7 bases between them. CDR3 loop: CASSFLQQPQHF. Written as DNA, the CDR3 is TGTGCCAGCAGTTTCCTACAACAGCCCCAGCATTTT.

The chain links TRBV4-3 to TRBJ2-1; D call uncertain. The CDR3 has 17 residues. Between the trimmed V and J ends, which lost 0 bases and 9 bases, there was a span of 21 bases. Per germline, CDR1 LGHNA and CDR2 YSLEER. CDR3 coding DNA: TGCGCCAGCAGCCAAGAGGGCTCCCCCTCGGGTAGTGTTGAGCAGTTCTTC. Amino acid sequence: CASSQEGSPSGSVEQFF.